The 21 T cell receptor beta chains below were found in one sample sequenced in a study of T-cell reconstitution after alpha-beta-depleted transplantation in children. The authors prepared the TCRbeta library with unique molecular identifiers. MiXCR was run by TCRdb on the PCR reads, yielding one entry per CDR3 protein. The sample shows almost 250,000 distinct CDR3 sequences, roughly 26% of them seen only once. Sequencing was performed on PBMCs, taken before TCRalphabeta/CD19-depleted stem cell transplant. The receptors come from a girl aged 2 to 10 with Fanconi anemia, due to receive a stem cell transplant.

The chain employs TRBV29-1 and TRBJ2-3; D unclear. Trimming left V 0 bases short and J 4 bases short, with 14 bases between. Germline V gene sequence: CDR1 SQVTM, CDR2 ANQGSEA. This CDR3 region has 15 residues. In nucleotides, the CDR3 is TGCAGCGTTGAAGATCCTCTCCGTTTCCCAGATACGCAGTATTTT. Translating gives CSVEDPLRFPDTQYF.

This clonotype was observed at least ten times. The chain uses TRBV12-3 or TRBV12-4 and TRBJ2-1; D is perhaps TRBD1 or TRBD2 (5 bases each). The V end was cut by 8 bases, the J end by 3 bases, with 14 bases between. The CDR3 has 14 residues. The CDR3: CASHAQGRYNEQFF. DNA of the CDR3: TGTGCCAGCCACGCCCAGGGACGCTACAATGAGCAGTTCTTC.

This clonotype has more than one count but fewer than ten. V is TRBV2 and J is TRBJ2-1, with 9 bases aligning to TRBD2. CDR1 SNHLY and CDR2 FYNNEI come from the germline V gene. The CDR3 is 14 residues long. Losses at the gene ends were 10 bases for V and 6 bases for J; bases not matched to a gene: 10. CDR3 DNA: TGTGCCATCTCATTAGCGGGGGTTTTCAATGAGCAGTTCTTC. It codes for CAISLAGVFNEQFF.

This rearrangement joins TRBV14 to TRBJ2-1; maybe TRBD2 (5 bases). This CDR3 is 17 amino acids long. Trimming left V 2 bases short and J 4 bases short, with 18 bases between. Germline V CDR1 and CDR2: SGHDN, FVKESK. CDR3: CASSQRSWEPGYNEQFF. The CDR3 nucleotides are TGTGCCAGCAGCCAACGGAGCTGGGAGCCGGGGTACAATGAGCAGTTCTTC.

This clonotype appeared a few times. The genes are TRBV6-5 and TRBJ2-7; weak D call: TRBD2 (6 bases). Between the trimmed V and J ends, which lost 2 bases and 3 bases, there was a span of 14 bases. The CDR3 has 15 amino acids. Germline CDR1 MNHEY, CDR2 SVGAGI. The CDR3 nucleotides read TGTGCCAGCAGTTACCGTGGGACTCGAGGCTACGAGCAGTACTTC. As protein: CASSYRGTRGYEQYF.

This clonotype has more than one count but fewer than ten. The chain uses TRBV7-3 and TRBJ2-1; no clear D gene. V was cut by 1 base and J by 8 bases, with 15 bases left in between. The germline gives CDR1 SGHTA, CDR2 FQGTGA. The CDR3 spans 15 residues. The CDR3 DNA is TGTGCCAGCAGCTTAATACCCTTTAGCCCCGATGAGCAGTTCTTC. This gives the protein CASSLIPFSPDEQFF.

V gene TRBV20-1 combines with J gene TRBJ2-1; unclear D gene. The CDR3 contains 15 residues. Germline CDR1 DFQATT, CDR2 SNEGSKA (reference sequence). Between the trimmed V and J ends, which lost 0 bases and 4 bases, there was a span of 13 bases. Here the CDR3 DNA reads TGCAGTGCTAGAGATCTGAGGCTAGGTTACAATGAGCAGTTCTTC. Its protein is CSARDLRLGYNEQFF.

CDR3 in amino acids: CASSDSVGLAGNEQYF. The CDR3 bases are TGCGCCAGCAGTGATTCCGTAGGACTAGCGGGGAACGAGCAGTACTTC. The J gene is TRBJ2-7, the V gene TRBV10-2, with 12 bases matching TRBD2. The CDR3 spans 16 residues. Germline CDR1 WSHSY, CDR2 SAAADI. Germline trimming cut 3 bases from V and 5 bases from J; bases unmatched to any gene: 8.

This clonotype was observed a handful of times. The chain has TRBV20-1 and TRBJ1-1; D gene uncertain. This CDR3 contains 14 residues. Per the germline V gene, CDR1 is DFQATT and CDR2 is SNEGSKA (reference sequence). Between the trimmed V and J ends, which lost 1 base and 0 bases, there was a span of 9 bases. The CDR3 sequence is CSARGRPMNTEAFF. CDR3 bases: TGCAGTGCTAGAGGACGGCCCATGAACACTGAAGCTTTCTTT.

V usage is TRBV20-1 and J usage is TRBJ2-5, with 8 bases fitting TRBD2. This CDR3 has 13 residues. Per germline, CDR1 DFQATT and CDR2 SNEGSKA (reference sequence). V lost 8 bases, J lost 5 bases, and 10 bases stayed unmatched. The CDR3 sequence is CSKDGRETETQYF. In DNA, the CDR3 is TGCAGTAAAGACGGGAGGGAAACGGAGACCCAGTACTTC.

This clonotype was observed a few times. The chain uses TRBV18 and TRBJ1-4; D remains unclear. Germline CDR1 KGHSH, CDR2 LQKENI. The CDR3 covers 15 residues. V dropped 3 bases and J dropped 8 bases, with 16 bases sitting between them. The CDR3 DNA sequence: TGTGCCAGCTCACCTCAACGGGAGGGAAAGGAAAAACTGTTTTTT. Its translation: CASSPQREGKEKLFF.

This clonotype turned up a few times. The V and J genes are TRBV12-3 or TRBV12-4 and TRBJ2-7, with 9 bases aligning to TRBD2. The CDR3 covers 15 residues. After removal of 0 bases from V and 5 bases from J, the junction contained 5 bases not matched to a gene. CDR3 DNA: TGTGCCAGCAGTTTAGCGGCGGGAGGGCCCCACGAGCAGTACTTC. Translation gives CASSLAAGGPHEQYF.

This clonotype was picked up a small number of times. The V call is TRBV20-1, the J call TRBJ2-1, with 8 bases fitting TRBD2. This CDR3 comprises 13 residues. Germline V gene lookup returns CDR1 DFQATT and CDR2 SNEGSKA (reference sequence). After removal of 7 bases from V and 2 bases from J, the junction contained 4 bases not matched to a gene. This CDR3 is CSGPGLAYNEQFF. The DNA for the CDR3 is TGCAGTGGTCCGGGACTAGCCTACAATGAGCAGTTCTTC.

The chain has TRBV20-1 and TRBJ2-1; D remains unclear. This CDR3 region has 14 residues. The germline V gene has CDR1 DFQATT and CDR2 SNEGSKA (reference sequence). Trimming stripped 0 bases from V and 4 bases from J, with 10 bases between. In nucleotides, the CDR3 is TGCAGTGCTAGAGATCTCGGCTCTTACAATGAGCAGTTCTTC. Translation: CSARDLGSYNEQFF.

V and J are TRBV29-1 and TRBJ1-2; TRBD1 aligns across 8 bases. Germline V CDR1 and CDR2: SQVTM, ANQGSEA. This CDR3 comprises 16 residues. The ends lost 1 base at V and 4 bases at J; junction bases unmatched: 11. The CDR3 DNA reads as TGCAGCGTTGAAGTTTTGGACAGGGTAGTTGGCTATGGCTACACCTTC. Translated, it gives CSVEVLDRVVGYGYTF. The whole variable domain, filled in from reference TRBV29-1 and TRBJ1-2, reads SAVISQKPSRDICQRGTSLTIQCQVDSQVTMMFWYRQQPGQSLTLIATANQGSEATYESGFVIDKFPISRPNLTFSTLTVSNMSPEDSSIYLCSVEVLDRVVGYGYTFGSGTRLTVV.

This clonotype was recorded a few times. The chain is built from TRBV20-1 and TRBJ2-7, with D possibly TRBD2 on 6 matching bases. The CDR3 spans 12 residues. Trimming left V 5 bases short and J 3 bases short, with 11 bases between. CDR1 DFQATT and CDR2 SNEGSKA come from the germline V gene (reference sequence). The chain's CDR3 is CSAPTAGYEQYF. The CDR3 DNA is TGCAGTGCTCCGACAGCGGGCTACGAGCAGTACTTC.

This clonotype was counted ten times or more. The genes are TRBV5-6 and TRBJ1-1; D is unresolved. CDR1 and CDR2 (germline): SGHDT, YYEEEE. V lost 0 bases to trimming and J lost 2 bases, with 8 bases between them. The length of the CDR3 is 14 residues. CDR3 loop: CASSLVKGNTEAFF. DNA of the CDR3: TGTGCCAGCAGCTTGGTAAAGGGTAACACTGAAGCTTTCTTT. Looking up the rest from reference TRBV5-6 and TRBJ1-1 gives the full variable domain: DAGVTQSPTHLIKTRGQQVTLRCSPKSGHDTVSWYQQALGQGPQFIFQYYEEEERQRGNFPDRFSGHQFPNYSSELNVNALLLGDSALYLCASSLVKGNTEAFFGQGTRLTVV.

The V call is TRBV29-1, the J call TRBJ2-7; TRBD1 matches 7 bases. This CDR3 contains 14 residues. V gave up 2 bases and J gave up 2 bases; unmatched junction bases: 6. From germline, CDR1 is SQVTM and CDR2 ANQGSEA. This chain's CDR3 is CSVELWDSPYEQYF. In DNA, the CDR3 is TGCAGCGTTGAACTTTGGGACAGCCCCTACGAGCAGTACTTC.

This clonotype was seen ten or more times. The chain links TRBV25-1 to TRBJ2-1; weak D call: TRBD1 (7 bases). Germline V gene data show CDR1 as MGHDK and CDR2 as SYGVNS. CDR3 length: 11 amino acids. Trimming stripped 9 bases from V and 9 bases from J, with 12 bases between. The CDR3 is CASGGGTEQFF. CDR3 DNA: TGTGCCAGTGGAGGGGGCACTGAGCAGTTCTTC.

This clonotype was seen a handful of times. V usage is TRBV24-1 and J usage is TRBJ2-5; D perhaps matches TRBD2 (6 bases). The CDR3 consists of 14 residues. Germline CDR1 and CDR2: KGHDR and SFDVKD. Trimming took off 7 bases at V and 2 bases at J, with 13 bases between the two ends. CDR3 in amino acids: CATRGGGEQETQYF. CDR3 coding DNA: TGTGCCACCAGGGGAGGTGGGGAACAAGAGACCCAGTACTTC.

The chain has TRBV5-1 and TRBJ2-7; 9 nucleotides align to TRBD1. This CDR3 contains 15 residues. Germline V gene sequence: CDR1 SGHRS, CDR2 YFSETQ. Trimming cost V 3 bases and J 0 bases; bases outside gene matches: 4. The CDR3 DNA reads TGCGCCAGCAGCTCCGGACAGGGGTCCTCCTACGAGCAGTACTTC. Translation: CASSSGQGSSYEQYF.